Shown below are 23 T cell receptor beta chains from a single sample sequenced in a study of blood T cell repertoires in COVID-19. Only in-frame clones appear in the TCRdb table, and some are missing; sequencing was by immunoSEQ multiplex PCR. Among around 280,000 clones listed, 70% to 90% were seen once. Sequenced sample: peripheral blood. These receptors came from a man in his 70s with acute or convalescent COVID-19.

This rearrangement joins TRBV18 to TRBJ1-2, with 7 nucleotides matching TRBD1. The CDR3 length is 17 residues. The V gene's germline CDR1 is KGHSH and CDR2 LQKENI. V was pared by 3 bases and J by 3 bases, with 13 bases of the junction left unmatched. CDR3 protein: CASSPSPGTELYYGYTF. CDR3 nucleotide sequence: TGTGCCAGCTCACCGAGCCCTGGGACAGAGTTATACTATGGCTACACCTTC. Drawing the rest from reference TRBV18 and TRBJ1-2, the complete variable domain is NAGVMQNPRHLVRRRGQEARLRCSPMKGHSHVYWYRQLPEEGLKFMVYLQKENIIDESGMPKERFSAEFPKEGPSILRIQQVVRGDSAAYFCASSPSPGTELYYGYTFGSGTRLTVV.

The CDR3 loop reads CASREVAGGFEGAKNIQYF. The CDR3 DNA reads as TGTGCCAGCAGGGAGGTGGCGGGAGGATTTGAGGGGGCCAAAAACATTCAGTACTTC. The rearrangement joins TRBV28 to TRBJ2-4; TRBD2 aligns across 8 bases. J was trimmed by 1 base and V by 6 bases; bases with no gene match: 17. CDR1 is MDHEN, CDR2 SYDVKM, per germline. The CDR3 spans 19 residues.

The chain combines TRBV28 with TRBJ2-5; maybe TRBD2 (5 bases). V shed 2 bases and J shed 4 bases, with 8 bases lying between them. There are 13 residues in the CDR3. The germline gives CDR1 MDHEN, CDR2 SYDVKM. CDR3 coding DNA: TGTGCCAGCAGTTTAGCTAGCCGAGAGACCCAGTACTTC. Encoded protein: CASSLASRETQYF.

The chain combines TRBV7-6 with TRBJ2-1, with D tentatively TRBD2 (5 bases). The germline V gene encodes CDR1 SGHVS and CDR2 FNYEAQ. V was pared by 4 bases and J by 9 bases, with 13 bases between. The CDR3 extends over 13 amino acids. The CDR3, as DNA: TGTGCCAGCAGCTCTAGCCCAGGTGGTGAGCAGTTCTTC. This sequence encodes CASSSSPGGEQFF.

The chain couples TRBV6-6 to TRBJ1-2, with a tentative D call TRBD1 (6 bases). The CDR3 sequence is 15 residues long. Trimming cost V 7 bases and J 0 bases, with 15 bases left between them. The germline CDR1 and CDR2 sequences are MNHNY and SVGAGI (reference sequence). The CDR3 nucleotides read TGTGCCAGCACTCAAAGGGGGGGTACTAACTATGGCTACACCTTC. Protein product: CASTQRGGTNYGYTF.

Remarks on this clone: The same CDR3 can be traced to other DNA sequences in this sample. The genes are TRBV5-1 and TRBJ1-6; 9 nucleotides line up with TRBD1. The V segment lost 4 bases and the J segment 7 bases; nucleotides outside the gene matches: 3. In germline, CDR1 is SGHRS, CDR2 YFSETQ. CDR3 length equals 14 residues. CDR3 region: CASSLDRGNSPLHF. CDR3 in DNA: TGCGCCAGCAGCCTAGACAGGGGGAATTCACCCCTCCACTTT. Looking up the rest from reference TRBV5-1 and TRBJ1-6 gives the full variable domain: KAGVTQTPRYLIKTRGQQVTLSCSPISGHRSVSWYQQTPGQGLQFLFEYFSETQRNKGNFPGRFSGRQFSNSRSEMNVSTLELGDSALYLCASSLDRGNSPLHFGNGTRLTVT.

This chain links TRBV7-2 with TRBJ1-1, with 8 bases aligning to TRBD1. The CDR3 runs 14 residues. CDR1 and CDR2 (germline): SGHTA, FQGNSA. The junction had 4 bases not matched to a gene; V was cut back by 2 bases and J by 5 bases. The chain's CDR3 is CASSLQGAGTEAFF. For the CDR3, the DNA is TGTGCCAGCAGCTTACAGGGGGCGGGAACTGAAGCTTTCTTT.

The V and J genes are TRBV5-5 and TRBJ2-1; TRBD2 might be the D (6 bases). This CDR3 has 17 amino acids. Germline assignment: CDR1 SGHKS and CDR2 YYEKEE (reference sequence). Trimming left V 0 bases short and J 15 bases short, with 28 bases between. This CDR3 reads CASSLEGYMGGPLSPFF. CDR3 nucleotides: TGTGCCAGCAGCTTGGAGGGGTACATGGGGGGTCCCCTTAGTCCGTTCTTC.

This clone has just a few counts. This rearrangement joins TRBV7-2 to TRBJ2-1, with TRBD2 matching 7 bases. Germline assignment: CDR1 SGHTA and CDR2 FQGNSA. There are 16 residues in the CDR3. Trimming cost V 1 base and J 7 bases; bases outside gene matches: 10. The CDR3 nucleotides read TGTGCCAGCAGCTTAGGGGGCGGGAGTTTTAAGAATGAGCAGTTCTTC. Translated: CASSLGGGSFKNEQFF. The full variable domain, with the rest looked up from reference TRBV7-2 and TRBJ2-1, is GAGVSQSPSNKVTEKGKDVELRCDPISGHTALYWYRQSLGQGLEFLIYFQGNSAPDKSGLPSDRFSAERTGGSVSTLTIQRTQQEDSAVYLCASSLGGGSFKNEQFFGPGTRLTVL.

The chain recombines TRBV5-1 with TRBJ2-7, with 7 bases aligning to TRBD1. Germline trimming cut 1 base from V and 5 bases from J; bases unmatched to any gene: 0. Germline V gene sequence: CDR1 SGHRS, CDR2 YFSETQ. This CDR3 contains 12 residues. CDR3 sequence (DNA): TGCGCCAGCAGCTTGACAGGGGACGAGCAGTACTTC. Residues: CASSLTGDEQYF.

V and J are TRBV9 and TRBJ2-4; a possible D gene is TRBD2 (6 bases). V was cut by 4 bases and J by 0 bases, with 17 bases left in between. The CDR3 loop spans 17 amino acids. The germline gives CDR1 SGDLS, CDR2 YYNGEE. CDR3 coding DNA: TGTGCCAGCAGCCCACACATTAGCGGACTAGCCAAAAACATTCAGTACTTC. Translating it yields CASSPHISGLAKNIQYF.

This clone was recorded once. The J gene is TRBJ1-6, the V gene TRBV11-2; maybe TRBD1 (6 bases). Germline CDR1 SGHAT, CDR2 FQNNGV. Deletions cut 0 bases from V and 5 bases from J, with 8 bases between. This CDR3 has 15 residues. Written as DNA, the CDR3 is TGTGCCAGCAGCTTAGAGGACAGTCATAATTCACCCCTCCACTTT. It translates to CASSLEDSHNSPLHF.

This sequence joins TRBV5-1 and TRBJ2-1; 8 nucleotides align to TRBD2. The germline V gene encodes CDR1 SGHRS and CDR2 YFSETQ. V lost 2 bases and J lost 0; bases outside the gene matches: 7. This CDR3 has 17 amino acids. The CDR3, as DNA: TGCGCCAGCAGCTTTGCGGGGGGATCGAGCTCCTACAATGAGCAGTTCTTC. Protein product: CASSFAGGSSSYNEQFF.

The rearrangement links TRBV9 to TRBJ1-1; the match to TRBD1 covers 10 bases. Germline V gives CDR1 SGDLS, CDR2 YYNGEE. The CDR3 loop spans 14 amino acids. The V segment lost 2 bases and the J segment 6 bases; nucleotides outside the gene matches: 4. The CDR3 protein is CASSVDRGQAEAFF. For the CDR3, the DNA is TGTGCCAGCAGCGTCGACAGGGGGCAGGCTGAAGCTTTCTTT. The whole variable domain, filled in from reference TRBV9 and TRBJ1-1, reads DSGVTQTPKHLITATGQRVTLRCSPRSGDLSVYWYQQSLDQGLQFLIQYYNGEERAKGNILERFSAQQFPDLHSELNLSSLELGDSALYFCASSVDRGQAEAFFGQGTRLTVV.

The chain links TRBV29-1 to TRBJ2-1; D gene ambiguous. Trimming left V 1 base short and J 0 bases short, with 7 bases between. The CDR3 contains 14 residues. CDR1 SQVTM and CDR2 ANQGSEA come from the germline V gene. Here the CDR3 DNA reads TGCAGCGTTGAAGGTAGTCCCTCCTACAATGAGCAGTTCTTC. Translated, it gives CSVEGSPSYNEQFF.

J is TRBJ2-1 and V is TRBV7-8; 13 bases match TRBD2. With V trimmed by 6 bases and J by 10 bases, 12 bases remained unmatched. Germline CDR1 and CDR2: SGHVS and FQNEAQ. This CDR3 has 16 residues. CDR3 sequence reads: CASSFTLAGGIREQFF. The CDR3 DNA is TGTGCCAGCAGTTTCACACTAGCGGGAGGGATTAGGGAGCAGTTCTTC.

The V gene is TRBV28, the J gene TRBJ2-7; 9 nucleotides line up with TRBD1. J gave up 5 bases and V 5 bases, and 10 bases lay outside the gene matches. Germline V gives CDR1 MDHEN, CDR2 SYDVKM. The CDR3 totals 15 residues. DNA of the CDR3: TGTGCCAGCAGTAGGCGGGACAGGGTAGCGAACGAGCAGTACTTC. It specifies CASSRRDRVANEQYF. Filled out from reference TRBV28 and TRBJ2-7, the complete variable domain reads DVKVTQSSRYLVKRTGEKVFLECVQDMDHENMFWYRQDPGLGLRLIYFSYDVKMKEKGDIPEGYSVSREKKERFSLILESASTNQTSMYLCASSRRDRVANEQYFGPGTRLTVT.

In its sample, this clone was seen once. CDR3 DNA: TGTGCCAGCAGGAGCCGGGGCTATGGCTACACCTTC. Its protein product is CASRSRGYGYTF. The rearrangement links TRBV7-9 to TRBJ1-2; no clear D gene. This CDR3 has 12 amino acids. Per germline, CDR1 SEHNR and CDR2 FQNEAQ (reference sequence). V was shortened by 6 bases and J by 4 bases, with 9 bases between the two germline ends.

The chain joins TRBV3-1 (or the pseudogene TRBV3-2) to TRBJ2-5; TRBD2 matches 8 bases. The germline CDR1 and CDR2 sequences are LGHDT and YNNKEL (reference sequence). The CDR3 extends over 15 amino acids. V was clipped by 8 bases and J by 3 bases; unmatched bases: 11. CDR3 DNA: TGTGCCAGCTCCCCACGCGGGGGGCTGGAAGAGACCCAGTACTTC. It specifies CASSPRGGLEETQYF.

The chain is built from TRBV6-6 and TRBJ2-5; possibly TRBD1 for D (5 bases). The V gene lost 5 bases and the J gene lost 8 bases, with 15 bases spanning the gap. The CDR3 covers 13 residues. CDR1 MNHNY and CDR2 SVGAGI come from the germline V gene (reference sequence). DNA of the CDR3: TGTGCCAGCAGTACAAATTCAGGGTACACCCAGTACTTC. Its translation is CASSTNSGYTQYF.

V and J are TRBV2 and TRBJ1-1, with unresolved D. Germline CDR1 is SNHLY and CDR2 is FYNNEI. The CDR3 has 13 amino acids. Trimming took off 5 bases at V and 1 base at J, with 8 bases between the two ends. In DNA form, the CDR3 reads TGTGCCAGCAGTCTGGCACCGAACACTGAAGCTTTCTTT. This sequence encodes CASSLAPNTEAFF.

The rearrangement joins TRBV7-9 to TRBJ1-4; 7 positions match TRBD1. The length of the CDR3 is 14 residues. V gave up 5 bases and J gave up 8 bases; unmatched junction bases: 8. Germline CDR1 SEHNR, CDR2 FQNEAQ (reference sequence). Here the CDR3 DNA reads TGTGCCAGCAGCCAGGACAGGCCGCAGGAAAAACTGTTTTTT. Residues: CASSQDRPQEKLFF.

This clone has a handful of counts. This chain links TRBV4-1 with TRBJ2-5; 12 bases line up with TRBD2. V trimming: 2 bases; J trimming: 1 base; junction bases outside the gene matches: 5. Germline lookup yields CDR1 MGHRA and CDR2 YSYEKL. This CDR3 spans 17 amino acids. This CDR3 is CASSQTLAGGFQETQYF. The CDR3 region has the DNA TGCGCCAGCAGCCAAACTCTAGCGGGGGGGTTCCAAGAGACCCAGTACTTC.